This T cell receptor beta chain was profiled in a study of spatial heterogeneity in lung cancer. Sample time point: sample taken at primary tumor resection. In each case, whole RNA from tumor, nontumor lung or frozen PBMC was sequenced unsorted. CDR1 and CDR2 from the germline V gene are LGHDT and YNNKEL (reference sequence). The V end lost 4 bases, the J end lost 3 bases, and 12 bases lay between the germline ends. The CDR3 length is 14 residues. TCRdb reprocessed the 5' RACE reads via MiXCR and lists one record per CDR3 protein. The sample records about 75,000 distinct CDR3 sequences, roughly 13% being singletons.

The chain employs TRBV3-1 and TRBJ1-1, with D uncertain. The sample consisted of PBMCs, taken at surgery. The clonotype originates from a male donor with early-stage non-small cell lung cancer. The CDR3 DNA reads TGTGCCAGCAGCCCGCCGGTGAGGTACACTGAAGCTTTCTTT. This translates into CASSPPVRYTEAFF.